The clone carrying this T cell receptor beta chain was counted a few times. Its matching antigen is unknown. The data were taken from a study of post-analysis software for immune sequencing data. Study-wide findings and caveats: TRBV segments more frequent in patients than in controls numbered five and included TRBV5-6, TRBV5-1 and TRBV20-1.

Presence of unique molecular identifiers characterized the TCR beta cDNA libraries. The source material, about 0.9 to 10 million T cells, gave rise to 500,000 or so cDNA molecules. TCRdb reprocessed the PCR reads via MiXCR and lists one record per CDR3 protein. This sample has roughly 400,000 distinct CDR3 sequences; approximately 37% occur once, and the top ten carry approximately 7.1%. With 0 bases removed from V and 4 bases from J, the gap between germline ends came to 12 bases. The germline gives CDR1 MNHEY, CDR2 SVGAGI. The CDR3 spans 15 residues. The V gene is TRBV6-5, the J gene TRBJ1-2; no reliable D call. This TCR came from a girl under 10 years old with multiple sclerosis. The sample taken for sequencing was blood. The CDR3 DNA follows: TGTGCCAGCAGTTACTCGAGAGGTTGGAGCTATGGCTACACCTTC. Residues: CASSYSRGWSYGYTF.